One and the same sample provided the 29 T cell receptor beta chains below, sequenced in a study of shared clonotypes between healthy human individuals. Here immunoSEQ multiplex PCR was the method, and the copy in TCRdb shows in-frame clones only, minus some. The sample contains about 2.4 million clones, around nine tenths of which appear only once. Input material: naive CD4+ T cells sorted from blood. Subset given: CD45RA+ positively selected. These receptors were taken from a man between 18 and 35 years old in good health.

This chain links TRBV4-3 with TRBJ2-3, with TRBD2 matching 10 bases. The CDR3 totals 15 residues. V trimming: 4 bases; J trimming: 8 bases; junction bases outside the gene matches: 9. Germline CDR1 LGHNA, CDR2 YSLEER. CDR3 sequence: CASSPGTSATGTQYF. The CDR3, as DNA: TGCGCCAGCAGCCCGGGGACTAGCGCTACTGGTACGCAGTATTTT.

V gene TRBV6-1 combines with J gene TRBJ2-3; D might be TRBD2 (5 bases). The CDR3 is made up of 16 amino acids. V shed 2 bases and J shed 2 bases, with 14 bases lying between them. Germline CDR1 and CDR2: MNHNS and SASEGT. CDR3 DNA sequence: TGTGCCAGCAGTGAATGGAGAGGGCCAGCCACAGATACGCAGTATTTT. Its translation: CASSEWRGPATDTQYF.

The count of this clone is one. The chain is built from TRBV7-2 and TRBJ2-2; D is possibly TRBD2 (7 bases). V was cut by 6 bases and J by 4 bases, with 15 bases left in between. The CDR3 covers 15 residues. Germline CDR1 reads SGHTA; CDR2 reads FQGNSA. CDR3 in DNA: TGTGCCAGCAGACCAACAGGGAGGGCCACCGGGGAGCTGTTTTTT. It codes for CASRPTGRATGELFF.

V and J are TRBV19 and TRBJ2-6, with 7 nucleotides matching TRBD1. CDR1 is LNHDA, CDR2 SQIVND, per germline (reference sequence). With V trimmed by 4 bases and J by 2 bases, 2 bases remained unmatched. The CDR3 runs to 15 residues. CDR3 bases: TGTGCCAGTAGTAGGGGGACAGCTGGGGCCAACGTCCTGACTTTC. Amino acid sequence: CASSRGTAGANVLTF.

V and J are TRBV5-8 and TRBJ1-5, with D possibly TRBD1 on 6 matching bases. The CDR3 is made up of 16 amino acids. The ends were cut back, 2 bases at V and 2 bases at J, with 14 bases in the middle. Germline V gene sequence: CDR1 SGHTS, CDR2 YDEGEE. The CDR3 reads CASSFPQGRGNQPQHF. CDR3 in DNA: TGTGCCAGCAGCTTCCCACAGGGAAGAGGCAATCAGCCCCAGCATTTT.

The CDR3 bases are TGTGCCAGCAGCTCTAGGACAGGGGTGCCTGCACCCCTCCACTTT. Protein sequence: CASSSRTGVPAPLHF. The chain employs TRBV7-9 and TRBJ1-6; 9 nucleotides align to TRBD1. V lost 4 bases to trimming and J lost 11 bases; unmatched junction nucleotides: 9. CDR1 and CDR2 from the germline V gene are SEHNR and FQNEAQ (reference sequence). The CDR3 is 15 residues long.

The rearrangement uses TRBV2 and TRBJ2-5; the match to TRBD1 covers 7 bases. The V and J ends lost 6 bases and 0 bases, in that order; junction bases with no gene match: 4. Per germline, CDR1 SNHLY and CDR2 FYNNEI. CDR3 length: 14 amino acids. In DNA, the CDR3 is TGTGCCAGCAGCATAGGGACAGACCAAGAGACCCAGTACTTC. Its protein product is CASSIGTDQETQYF.

The gene calls are TRBV5-6 and TRBJ2-7, with 9 bases fitting TRBD1. Trimming took 7 bases from V and 7 from J; bases not matched to a gene: 15. Germline V lookup: CDR1 SGHDT, CDR2 YYEEEE. This CDR3 region has 15 residues. CDR3 DNA sequence: TGTGCCAGCGCCACCGGGACAGGGTCTGGATGGGAGCAGTACTTC. This codes for CASATGTGSGWEQYF.

The gene calls are TRBV19 and TRBJ2-7; 10 nucleotides agree with TRBD1. This CDR3 comprises 17 residues. Germline values: CDR1 LNHDA, CDR2 SQIVND (reference sequence). J was trimmed by 4 bases and V by 5 bases; bases with no gene match: 14. CDR3 DNA: TGTGCCAGTAGTGCCGGGACAGGGGCCCACTGGGGTTACGAGCAGTACTTC. Translation: CASSAGTGAHWGYEQYF. Drawing the rest from reference TRBV19 and TRBJ2-7, the complete variable domain is DGGITQSPKYLFRKEGQNVTLSCEQNLNHDAMYWYRQDPGQGLRLIYYSQIVNDFQKGDIAEGYSVSREKKESFPLTVTSAQKNPTAFYLCASSAGTGAHWGYEQYFGPGTRLTVT.

The V gene is TRBV5-1, the J gene TRBJ1-1; no definite D call. The length of the CDR3 is 15 residues. V lost 0 bases to trimming and J lost 1 base, with 10 bases between them. The germline V gene has CDR1 SGHRS and CDR2 YFSETQ. CDR3 sequence (DNA): TGCGCCAGCAGCTTGGATAGACACCCGAACACTGAAGCTTTCTTT. It is translated as CASSLDRHPNTEAFF.

The chain joins TRBV30 to TRBJ2-5; D is unresolved. TRBJ2-7 explains the end of the DNA better; the J call may be wrong. The CDR3 sequence is 14 residues long. CDR1 is GTSNPN, CDR2 SVGIG, per germline (reference sequence). The CDR3 loop reads CAWSGQVGSYEQYF. DNA of the CDR3: TGTGCCTGGAGTGGTCAGGTCGGGTCCTACGAGCAGTACTTC.

This chain joins TRBV6-5 and TRBJ2-3, with 9 bases that match TRBD2. The length of the CDR3 is 15 residues. V lost 0 bases and J lost 9; bases outside the gene matches: 7. Per germline, CDR1 MNHEY and CDR2 SVGAGI. CDR3 loop: CASSYSVAGEGTQYF. The CDR3 DNA sequence: TGTGCCAGCAGTTACTCGGTAGCGGGAGAGGGCACGCAGTATTTT.

Only one count was recorded for this clone. The rearrangement links TRBV7-2 to TRBJ1-4; TRBD1 aligns across 9 bases. The CDR3 runs to 15 residues. CDR1 is SGHTA, CDR2 FQGNSA, per germline. The junction had 8 bases not matched to a gene; V was cut back by 5 bases and J by 7 bases. The CDR3 DNA is TGTGCCAGCAGCCCCGCGGGACAGGGATTTGAAAAACTGTTTTTT. This sequence encodes CASSPAGQGFEKLFF.

The genes are TRBV2 and TRBJ2-1; the match to TRBD2 covers 9 bases. V shed 3 bases and J 7 bases; nucleotides not matched to a gene: 7. This CDR3 spans 15 amino acids. Germline V CDR1 and CDR2: SNHLY, FYNNEI. CDR3 amino acids: CASSDRSGGSNEQFF. The CDR3 DNA is TGTGCCAGCAGTGATCGAAGCGGGGGGTCGAATGAGCAGTTCTTC.

This chain uses TRBV7-2 with TRBJ2-7; perhaps D is TRBD1 or TRBD2 (5 bases each). The V gene's germline CDR1 is SGHTA and CDR2 FQGNSA. V was trimmed by 5 bases and J by 7 bases, leaving 15 bases between them. This CDR3 has 13 amino acids. CDR3 coding DNA: TGTGCCAGCAGCGGCGGGCGCAGGGAAGAGCAGTACTTC. Its protein is CASSGGRREEQYF.

This clone has only one observation. The chain carries TRBV30 and TRBJ2-7; 10 bases match TRBD2. Germline values: CDR1 GTSNPN, CDR2 SVGIG (reference sequence). This CDR3 is built from 12 residues. Trimming took 6 bases from V and 5 from J; bases not matched to a gene: 4. The CDR3, as DNA: TGTGCCTGTAATAGCGGGAGGCACGAGCAGTACTTC. It is translated as CACNSGRHEQYF.

The V call is TRBV4-2, the J call TRBJ2-4; 11 bases line up with TRBD2. Germline CDR1 is LGHNA and CDR2 is YNFKEQ. This CDR3 spans 17 amino acids. Unmatched junction bases numbered 7, after V lost 1 base and J lost 5 bases. The CDR3 region has the DNA TGTGCCAGCAGCCAAGTTGGCACTAGCGGGGGAGAAAACATTCAGTACTTC. It codes for CASSQVGTSGGENIQYF.

This chain joins TRBV5-4 and TRBJ1-2; 9 bases are a match to TRBD1. Germline lookup yields CDR1 SGHNT and CDR2 YYREEE (reference sequence). V shed 4 bases, J shed 2 bases, and the junction held 9 bases outside the gene matches. The CDR3 loop spans 16 amino acids. DNA of the CDR3: TGTGCCAGCAGCACTCCGGGACAGGGCGGCAACTATGGCTACACCTTC. Protein sequence: CASSTPGQGGNYGYTF.

CDR3 sequence reads: CASSPTGQGASEQYF. The CDR3 DNA reads TGTGCCAGCTCACCCACGGGACAGGGGGCTAGCGAGCAGTACTTC. The V gene is TRBV18, the J gene TRBJ2-7, with TRBD1 matching 12 bases. The J segment lost 6 bases and the V segment lost 3 bases, leaving 6 bases of the junction unmatched. Germline V CDR1 and CDR2: KGHSH, LQKENI. The CDR3 extends over 15 amino acids.

This clone appeared a single time. The chain uses TRBV7-9 and TRBJ1-3; weak D call: TRBD1 (6 bases). CDR3 length equals 15 residues. V was cut by 3 bases and J by 1 base, with 10 bases left in between. The germline V gene encodes CDR1 SEHNR and CDR2 FQNEAQ (reference sequence). Here the CDR3 reads CASSFGQLSGNTIYF. In DNA form, the CDR3 reads TGTGCCAGCAGCTTTGGACAGTTATCTGGAAACACCATATATTTT.

This clone has only a few counts. In the same sample, other DNA sequences code for this CDR3. The chain has TRBV5-1 and TRBJ1-1; possibly TRBD1 for D (5 bases). V dropped 4 bases and J dropped 4 bases, with 11 bases sitting between them. The CDR3 extends over 13 amino acids. Per the germline V gene, CDR1 is SGHRS and CDR2 is YFSETQ. The CDR3, as DNA: TGCGCCAGCAGCCTAGGGACGGGCACTGAAGCTTTCTTT. Protein sequence: CASSLGTGTEAFF. The full variable domain, in which reference TRBV5-1 and TRBJ1-1 provide the parts outside the CDR3, is KAGVTQTPRYLIKTRGQQVTLSCSPISGHRSVSWYQQTPGQGLQFLFEYFSETQRNKGNFPGRFSGRQFSNSRSEMNVSTLELGDSALYLCASSLGTGTEAFFGQGTRLTVV.

Comments on this clone: Distinct nucleotide sequences in the sample also encode this CDR3. This rearrangement joins TRBV6-5 to TRBJ1-6; 8 bases line up with TRBD1. The CDR3 extends over 14 amino acids. CDR1 is MNHEY and CDR2 is SVGAGI in the germline V gene. After removal of 5 bases from V and 5 bases from J, the junction contained 2 bases not matched to a gene. The CDR3 reads CASSRTGNNSPLHF. CDR3 in DNA: TGTGCCAGCAGTCGGACAGGGAATAATTCACCCCTCCACTTT.

This clone has only one observation. The J gene is TRBJ1-1, the V gene TRBV11-1; TRBD1 might be the D (6 bases). The germline gives CDR1 SGHAT, CDR2 FQDESV (reference sequence). CDR3 length equals 13 residues. V lost 1 base to trimming and J lost 5 bases, with 8 bases between them. The CDR3 region has the DNA TGTGCCAGCAGCTTAGAGGGGGGAACTGAAGCTTTCTTT. The encoded protein is CASSLEGGTEAFF.

This clone was picked up one time. The CDR3 coding sequence is TGTGCCAGCAGCCTAGACAGGGTAAATGAAAAACTGTTTTTT. Its protein product is CASSLDRVNEKLFF. The rearrangement joins TRBV6-6 to TRBJ1-4, with 7 bases that match TRBD1. CDR1 and CDR2 (germline): MNHNY, SVGAGI (reference sequence). The length of the CDR3 is 14 residues. V was pared by 6 bases and J by 5 bases, with 6 bases of the junction left unmatched.

Comment on this clone: Distinct nucleotide sequences in the sample also encode this CDR3. The chain uses TRBV19 and TRBJ2-5; 11 bases are a match to TRBD1. In germline, CDR1 is LNHDA, CDR2 SQIVND (reference sequence). The CDR3 covers 14 residues. V was pared by 5 bases and J by 4 bases, with 3 bases of the junction left unmatched. CDR3 sequence: CASSAGTGGETQYF. In DNA form, the CDR3 reads TGTGCCAGTAGTGCAGGGACAGGGGGAGAGACCCAGTACTTC.

The chain couples TRBV4-1 to TRBJ2-1; D call uncertain. V shed 0 bases and J shed 0 bases, with 12 bases lying between them. Germline CDR1 is MGHRA and CDR2 is YSYEKL. The CDR3 has 17 residues. The CDR3 here is CASSQDQQPSSYNEQFF. CDR3 DNA sequence: TGCGCCAGCAGCCAAGATCAACAACCGAGCTCCTACAATGAGCAGTTCTTC.

V is TRBV15 and J is TRBJ1-4; a weak D match, TRBD1 (6 bases). The CDR3 length is 15 residues. V was clipped by 1 base and J by 6 bases, with 12 bases between them. The V gene's germline CDR1 is LNHNV and CDR2 YYDKDF (reference sequence). The CDR3 coding sequence is TGTGCCACCAGCAGAGCAGGGGTGGCGGATGAAAAACTGTTTTTT. Translated, it gives CATSRAGVADEKLFF. Based on the CDR3 plus reference TRBV15 and TRBJ1-4, the full variable domain is DAMVIQNPRYQVTQFGKPVTLSCSQTLNHNVMYWYQQKSSQAPKLLFHYYDKDFNNEADTPDNFQSRRPNTSFCFLDIRSPGLGDTAMYLCATSRAGVADEKLFFGSGTQLSVL.

V is TRBV10-3 and J is TRBJ1-5; TRBD1 is a possible D gene (5 bases). This CDR3 contains 14 residues. Germline CDR1 reads ENHRY; CDR2 reads SYGVKD. Trimming took off 1 base at V and 7 bases at J, with 11 bases between the two ends. This chain's CDR3 is CAISEYGTGQPQHF. CDR3 DNA sequence: TGTGCCATCAGTGAGTACGGGACGGGGCAGCCCCAGCATTTT.

The chain carries TRBV15 and TRBJ2-3; 13 bases line up with TRBD2. Germline V gene lookup returns CDR1 LNHNV and CDR2 YYDKDF (reference sequence). J gave up 1 base and V 4 bases, and 2 bases lay outside the gene matches. CDR3 size: 16 residues. This CDR3 is CATSITSGGGTDTQYF. CDR3 sequence (DNA): TGTGCCACCAGCATTACTAGCGGGGGGGGCACAGATACGCAGTATTTT.